The rows below give T cell receptor beta chains drawn from one sample of a study of T-cell memory formation after mild COVID-19. MiXCR was run by TCRdb on the 5' RACE reads, yielding one entry per CDR3 protein. The sample has fewer than 200,000 distinct CDR3 sequences, around 20% seen once. The specimen was PBMCs or a T cell subset sorted from them (not recorded which). These receptors were collected from a man aged 18 to 30 who had mild COVID-19 (a few samples of this study predate the infection). Cell type and time point are not known. Both conserved end residues are part of each CDR3.

v_call	j_call	cdr3_aa
TRBV12-3/TRBV12-4	TRBJ1-4	CASSPGTDEKLFF
TRBV9	TRBJ1-1	CASSVEGVSTEAFF
TRBV7-2	TRBJ2-2	CASSLFSGGVGELFF
TRBV19	TRBJ2-3	CASSRSPGPLGDTQYF
TRBV12-3/TRBV12-4	TRBJ2-7	CASSLGQDRQYF
TRBV6-5	TRBJ1-2	CASSTTGTGEGPYTF
TRBV5-1	TRBJ1-5	CASRRDLGEQPQHF
TRBV7-2	TRBJ1-3	CASTPDRGSGNTIYF
TRBV5-6	TRBJ2-2	CASTRPDTGELFF
TRBV18	TRBJ1-1	CASSPGTGEGSNTEAFF
TRBV7-3	TRBJ2-6	CASSSDGAPGANVLTF
TRBV29-1	TRBJ2-5	CSVRGDGETQYF
TRBV30	TRBJ1-2	CAWSDTGRGSGYTF
TRBV7-2	TRBJ1-5	CASNQGGGNQPQHF
TRBV18	TRBJ1-2	CASSPDRDGYTF
TRBV6-5	TRBJ2-3	CASSYVAGGRIKGRDTQYF
TRBV12-3/TRBV12-4	TRBJ1-1	CASSFGQAKHFF
TRBV4-1	TRBJ1-4	CASSQDPWTGGRTNEKLFF
TRBV5-1	TRBJ2-3	CASSFGQDTDTQYF
TRBV5-1	TRBJ2-1	CASQLLTSGGYNEQFF
TRBV9	TRBJ1-4	CASSVDATNEKLFF
TRBV3-1	TRBJ1-6	CASSQSTGSMSPLHF
TRBV5-1	TRBJ1-2	CASSFAGGLYGYTF
TRBV18	TRBJ2-5	CASSPSEETQYF
TRBV6-5	TRBJ1-3	CASSYGGTGNTIYF
TRBV20-1	TRBJ2-3	CSPFGRGNTQYF
TRBV2	TRBJ2-1	CASSEGASPGGEQFF
TRBV6-2/TRBV6-3	TRBJ1-1	CASSYRRENTEAFF
TRBV20-1	TRBJ1-1	CSAGQPNTEAFF
TRBV20-1	TRBJ1-1	CSASRMRTEAFF
TRBV18	TRBJ2-1	CASSPPTRSYNEQFF
TRBV5-1	TRBJ1-1	CASSLITGSMTEAFF
TRBV5-6	TRBJ1-1	CASSFKGALEAFF
TRBV12-3/TRBV12-4	TRBJ2-7	CARGWDRAYEQYF
TRBV29-1	TRBJ2-5	CSVEAQGKETQYF
TRBV5-1	TRBJ1-6	CASSLSGRESPLHF
TRBV30	TRBJ2-2	CAWSMGTGGVTGELFF
TRBV7-2	TRBJ1-5	CASSKGAGGQPQHF
TRBV20-1	TRBJ2-1	CSARGTAYNEQFF
TRBV20-1	TRBJ2-2	CSARFRGTYTGELFF
TRBV2	TRBJ2-7	CASSEAHSYEQYF
TRBV12-3/TRBV12-4	TRBJ1-2	CASSLGTHDIYGYTF
TRBV3-1	TRBJ2-7	CATPFYEQYF
TRBV5-1	TRBJ2-5	CASSLGQPQETQYF
TRBV6-1	TRBJ2-2	CASSEAEPVVGELFF
TRBV6-2/TRBV6-3	TRBJ1-1	CASSERPGVAEAFF
TRBV6-5	TRBJ1-6	CASSYSMDPRRDSPLHF
TRBV28	TRBJ2-7	CASKGQGYEQYF
TRBV5-1	TRBJ2-1	CASSLEANEQFF
TRBV7-9	TRBJ1-2	CASSLDISSSTF
TRBV7-2	TRBJ1-2	CASSLEGPNYGYTF
TRBV6-5	TRBJ2-1	CASSYETSYNEQFF
TRBV27	TRBJ2-2	CASSFLRGAYTGELFF